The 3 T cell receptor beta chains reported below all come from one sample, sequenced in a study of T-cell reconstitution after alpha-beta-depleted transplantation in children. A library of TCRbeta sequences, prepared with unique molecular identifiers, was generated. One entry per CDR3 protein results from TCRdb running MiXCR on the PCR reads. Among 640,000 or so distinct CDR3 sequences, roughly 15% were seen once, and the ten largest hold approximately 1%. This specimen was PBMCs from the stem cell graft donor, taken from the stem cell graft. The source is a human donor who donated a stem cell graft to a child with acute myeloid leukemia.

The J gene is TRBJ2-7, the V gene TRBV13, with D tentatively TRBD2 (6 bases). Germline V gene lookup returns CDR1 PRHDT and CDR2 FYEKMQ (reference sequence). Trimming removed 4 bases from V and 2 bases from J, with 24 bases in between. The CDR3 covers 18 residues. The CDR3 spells CASSSPTGSGGAPYEQYF. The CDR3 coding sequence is TGTGCCAGCAGCTCCCCGACTGGTAGCGGCGGGGCCCCCTACGAGCAGTACTTC. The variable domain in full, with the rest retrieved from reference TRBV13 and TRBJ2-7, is AAGVIQSPRHLIKEKRETATLKCYPIPRHDTVYWYQQGPGQDPQFLISFYEKMQSDKGSIPDRFSAQQFSDYHSELNMSSLELGDSALYFCASSSPTGSGGAPYEQYFGPGTRLTVT.

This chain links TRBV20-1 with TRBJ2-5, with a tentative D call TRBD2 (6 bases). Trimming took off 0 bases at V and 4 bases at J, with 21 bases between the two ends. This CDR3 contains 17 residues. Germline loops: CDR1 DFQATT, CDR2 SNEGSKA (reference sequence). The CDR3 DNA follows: TGCAGTGCTAGAGAGGAAAAGGGACCGCCCGGGGGAGAGACCCAGTACTTC. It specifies CSAREEKGPPGGETQYF.

CDR3 DNA sequence: TGCAGTGCGGGCATGGGTACGACCCAGTACTTC. Its translation is CSAGMGTTQYF. The chain combines TRBV20-1 with TRBJ2-5; D not resolved. CDR3 length equals 11 residues. The V gene lost 6 bases and the J gene lost 7 bases, with 12 bases spanning the gap. Germline CDR1 and CDR2: DFQATT and SNEGSKA (reference sequence).